This T cell receptor (beta chain) was obtained from a study of blood T cell repertoires in COVID-19. Study in general: Samples representing acute and convalescent COVID-19 were sourced from the United States, Italy and Spain. Sources were T cells, B-cell-depleted T cells, or PBMCs; the material itself was cDNA or gDNA.

This CDR3 has 14 residues. CDR1 SQVTM and CDR2 ANQGSEA come from the germline V gene. V was trimmed by 6 bases and J by 2 bases, leaving 14 bases between them. In the original analysis: Amplification of reference gene primers provided the estimated nucleated cell counts. Profiled with immunoSEQ multiplex PCR; TCRdb holds only in-frame clones, not every one. That table furnishes V, J and clone size, whereas the DNA furnished D and trimming. The sample records around 130,000 clones, roughly 83% being singletons. The rearrangement links TRBV29-1 to TRBJ2-1, with D perhaps TRBD2 (6 bases). This clonotype was obtained from a woman between 25 and 40 years old who had recovered from COVID-19. The sequenced sample consisted of peripheral blood. The CDR3 region is CSVPGGLAYNEQFF. In nucleotides, the CDR3 is TGCAGCGTGCCCGGAGGGTTAGCCTACAATGAGCAGTTCTTC.